This T cell receptor (beta chain) was identified during a study of Graves' ophthalmopathy and Graves' hyperthyroidism. Whole-study context: Stable hyperthyroidism was defined by absence of ophthalmopathy within 18 months of follow-up.

TCR beta CDR3 regions were amplified from RNA transcripts. RT-PCR in the first round used HTBI primers; a second-round multiplex PCR followed. TCRdb fed the multiplex PCR reads into MiXCR, producing one record per CDR3 protein. The repertoire holds about 1.2 million distinct CDR3 sequences, 35% to 45% seen once, with around 10% in the top ten. Study outcomes and limitations: Blood contained most expanded thyroid clonotypes exceeding 0.001 frequency. Sensitivity reached approximately 85% and specificity 81.08% for a 13-signature model separating ophthalmopathy from stable hyperthyroidism.

As for this clonotype: Its antigen is not identified.

People with hyperthyroidism were aged 18 to 65 and newly diagnosed, under 2 months' duration. Germline V gene data show CDR1 as SGHTA and CDR2 as FQGNSA. The CDR3 is 16 residues long. V shed 1 base and J 4 bases; nucleotides not matched to a gene: 6. Sequenced material: peripheral blood or thyroid tissue (not recorded which). This rearrangement joins TRBV7-2 to TRBJ2-5; 10 bases map to TRBD2. This clonotype originated in an adult man with Graves' hyperthyroidism. Here the CDR3 DNA reads TGTGCCAGCAGCTTAGGGGCTAGCGGGAGTTCAGAGACCCAGTACTTC. This codes for CASSLGASGSSETQYF.